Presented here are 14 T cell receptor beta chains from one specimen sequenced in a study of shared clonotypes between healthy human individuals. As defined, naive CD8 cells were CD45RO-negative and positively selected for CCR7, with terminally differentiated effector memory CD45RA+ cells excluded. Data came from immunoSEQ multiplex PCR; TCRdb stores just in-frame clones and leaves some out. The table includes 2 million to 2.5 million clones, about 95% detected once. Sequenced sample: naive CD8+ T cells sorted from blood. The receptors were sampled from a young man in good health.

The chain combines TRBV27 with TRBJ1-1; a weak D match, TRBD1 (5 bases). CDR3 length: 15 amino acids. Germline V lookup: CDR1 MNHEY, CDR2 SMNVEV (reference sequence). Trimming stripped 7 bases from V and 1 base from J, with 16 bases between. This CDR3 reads CASTPLGEKNTEAFF. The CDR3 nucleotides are TGTGCCAGCACCCCGCTAGGGGAGAAGAACACTGAAGCTTTCTTT.

The CDR3 loop is CASSLGVAGGLNEQYF. CDR3 bases: TGTGCCAGCAGCTTAGGTGTGGCCGGTGGATTGAACGAGCAGTACTTC. V usage is TRBV7-6 and J usage is TRBJ2-7; D gene ambiguous. CDR3 length: 16 residues. Germline values: CDR1 SGHVS, CDR2 FNYEAQ. V lost 1 base, J lost 5 bases, and 18 bases lay in between.

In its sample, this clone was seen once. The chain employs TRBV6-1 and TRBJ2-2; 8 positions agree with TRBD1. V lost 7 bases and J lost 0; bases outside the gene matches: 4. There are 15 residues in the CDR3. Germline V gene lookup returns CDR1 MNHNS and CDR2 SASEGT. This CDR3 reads CASKGTGANTGELFF. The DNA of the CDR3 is TGTGCCAGCAAGGGGACAGGAGCGAACACCGGGGAGCTGTTTTTT.

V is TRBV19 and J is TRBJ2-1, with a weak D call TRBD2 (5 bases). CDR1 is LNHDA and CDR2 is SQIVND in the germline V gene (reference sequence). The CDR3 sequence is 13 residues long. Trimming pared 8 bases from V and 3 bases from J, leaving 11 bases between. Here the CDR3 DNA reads TGTGCCAGTTCCCTTGAGGGCTACAATGAGCAGTTCTTC. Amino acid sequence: CASSLEGYNEQFF.

The CDR3 DNA follows: TGTGCCACCAGCAGAGTCGCGACGGAGTGGCTTGAGGATACGCAGTATTTT. Amino acid sequence: CATSRVATEWLEDTQYF. The chain joins TRBV15 to TRBJ2-3; D ambiguous. Per germline, CDR1 LNHNV and CDR2 YYDKDF (reference sequence). Deletions cut 1 base from V and 6 bases from J, with 20 bases between. The CDR3 spans 17 residues.

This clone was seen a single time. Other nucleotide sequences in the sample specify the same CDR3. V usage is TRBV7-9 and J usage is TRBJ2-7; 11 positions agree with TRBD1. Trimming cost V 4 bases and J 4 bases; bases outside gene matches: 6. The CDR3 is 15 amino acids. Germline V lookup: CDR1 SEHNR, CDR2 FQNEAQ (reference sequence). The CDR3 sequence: CASSSTGTGGYEQYF. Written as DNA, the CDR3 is TGTGCCAGCAGCTCTACCGGGACAGGGGGGTACGAGCAGTACTTC.

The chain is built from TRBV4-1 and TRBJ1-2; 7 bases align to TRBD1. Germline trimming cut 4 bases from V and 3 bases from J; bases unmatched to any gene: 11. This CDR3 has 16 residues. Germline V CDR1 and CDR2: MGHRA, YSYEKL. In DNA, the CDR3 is TGCGCCAGCAGCCGGGCGCCCCAGGGGGATGACTATGGCTACACCTTC. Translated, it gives CASSRAPQGDDYGYTF.

The CDR3 DNA reads TGTGCCAGCAGTTACGCGGGGGAGGGAGAAGAGACCCAGTACTTC. Translating it yields CASSYAGEGEETQYF. The chain combines TRBV6-5 with TRBJ2-5; 7 positions match TRBD2. V trimming: 2 bases; J trimming: 3 bases; junction bases outside the gene matches: 6. The V gene's germline CDR1 is MNHEY and CDR2 SVGAGI. This CDR3 comprises 15 residues.

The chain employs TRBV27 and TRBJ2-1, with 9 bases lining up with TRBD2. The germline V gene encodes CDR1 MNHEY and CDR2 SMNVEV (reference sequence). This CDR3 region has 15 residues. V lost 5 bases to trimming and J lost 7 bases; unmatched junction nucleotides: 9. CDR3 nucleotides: TGTGCCAGCAGTGCTTTACTAGCGGGTAGAAATGAGCAGTTCTTC. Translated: CASSALLAGRNEQFF.

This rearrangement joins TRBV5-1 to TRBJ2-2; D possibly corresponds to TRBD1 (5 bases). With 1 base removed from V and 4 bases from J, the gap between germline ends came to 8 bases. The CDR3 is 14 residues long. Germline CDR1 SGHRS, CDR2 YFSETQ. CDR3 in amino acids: CASSLNTGTGELFF. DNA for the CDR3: TGCGCCAGCAGCTTGAACACAGGCACCGGGGAGCTGTTTTTT.

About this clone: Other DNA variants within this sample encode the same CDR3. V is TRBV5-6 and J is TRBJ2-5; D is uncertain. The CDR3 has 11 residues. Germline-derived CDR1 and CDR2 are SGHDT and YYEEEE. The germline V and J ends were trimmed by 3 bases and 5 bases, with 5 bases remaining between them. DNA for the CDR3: TGTGCCAGCAGCTCCCATGAGACCCAGTACTTC. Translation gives CASSSHETQYF.

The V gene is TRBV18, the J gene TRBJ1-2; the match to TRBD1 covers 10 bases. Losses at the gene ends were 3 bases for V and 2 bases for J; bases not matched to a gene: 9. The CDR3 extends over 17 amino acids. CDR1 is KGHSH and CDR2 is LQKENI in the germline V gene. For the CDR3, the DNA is TGTGCCAGCTCACCGATCCGGGACAGGGGACCAAACTATGGCTACACCTTC. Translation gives CASSPIRDRGPNYGYTF.

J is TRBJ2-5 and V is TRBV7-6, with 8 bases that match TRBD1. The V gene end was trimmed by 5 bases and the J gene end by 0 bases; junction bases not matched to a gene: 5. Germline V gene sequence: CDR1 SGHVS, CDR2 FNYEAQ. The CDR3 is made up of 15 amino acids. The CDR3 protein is CASSRRTGNQETQYF. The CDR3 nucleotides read TGTGCCAGCAGCAGGCGGACAGGGAACCAAGAGACCCAGTACTTC.

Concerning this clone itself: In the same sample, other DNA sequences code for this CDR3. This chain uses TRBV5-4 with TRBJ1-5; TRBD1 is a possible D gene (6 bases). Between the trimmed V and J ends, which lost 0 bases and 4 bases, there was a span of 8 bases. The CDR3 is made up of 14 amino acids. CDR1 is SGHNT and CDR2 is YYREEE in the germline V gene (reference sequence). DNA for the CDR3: TGTGCCAGCAGCTTGGGGGGGGCTAATCAGCCCCAGCATTTT. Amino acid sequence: CASSLGGANQPQHF.